The rows below give T cell receptor beta chains drawn from one sample of a study of blood T cell repertoires in COVID-19. This table comes from immunoSEQ multiplex PCR, and its TCRdb copy is limited to in-frame clones, with some not included. The sample shows 250,000 to 350,000 clones, roughly 84% of them seen only once. The specimen sequenced was peripheral blood. The receptor set was obtained from a human donor with COVID-19, enrolled during active disease. The donor label of this sample is uncertain. Each CDR3 is given with its conserved first and last residue. Each record gives: V gene, CDR3 length, J gene, D gene, clone size, CDR3 DNA, CDR3 protein. A D gene is named only where the DNA matches it firmly. A row's size may be missing; if present it is once, few, many or a size class.

TRBV24-1	13	TRBJ1-1	-	-	TGTGCCACCAGTGATCCTACAGTCCCTGAAGCTTTCTTT	CATSDPTVPEAFF
TRBV6-5	14	TRBJ2-7	-	few	TGTGCCAGCACCAAAGGAGGGCTGGCCTACGAGCAGTACTTC	CASTKGGLAYEQYF
TRBV3-1/TRBV3-2	12	TRBJ1-1	-	-	TGTGCCAGCAGCCCCGTGCAGGATAGGGCTTTCTTT	CASSPVQDRAFF
TRBV19	16	TRBJ2-3	-	few	TGTGCCAGTAGCCTACTTGGAGGGCAGGGCACAGATACGCAGTATTTT	CASSLLGGQGTDTQYF
TRBV11-2	12	TRBJ2-1	-	-	TGTGCCAGCAGCTTATTCGTCCGGGAGCAGTTCTTC	CASSLFVREQFF
TRBV19	14	TRBJ1-1	-	few	TGTGCCAGTAGTATACAGGGGCGAGGCACTGAAGCTTTCTTT	CASSIQGRGTEAFF
TRBV7-8	14	TRBJ1-5	-	few	TGTGCCAGCAGCCCGGACAGACTCAATCAGCCCCAGCATTTT	CASSPDRLNQPQHF
TRBV9	16	TRBJ2-2	TRBD1	-	TGTGCCAGCAGCGTAGAAGGCACAGGGGTAACCGGGGAGCTGTTTTTT	CASSVEGTGVTGELFF
TRBV7-8	19	TRBJ1-4	TRBD1	few	TGTGCCAGCAGCTTAGTATTCGGGACAGGGGCACCAACTAATGAAAAACTGTTTTTT	CASSLVFGTGAPTNEKLFF
TRBV12-3/TRBV12-4	13	TRBJ1-5	-	once	TGTGCCAGTACACTCTCAGGGTATCAGCCCCAGCATTTT	CASTLSGYQPQHF
TRBV20-1	11	TRBJ1-2	-	-	TGCAGTGCCATGGACACCTATGGCTACACCTTC	CSAMDTYGYTF
TRBV30	13	TRBJ1-2	-	few	TGTGCCTGGAGTGTACGGGGGGATGAGGGCTACACCTTC	CAWSVRGDEGYTF
TRBV10-3	15	TRBJ2-2	TRBD1	-	TGTGCCATCGGCGACAGGGGCAGGGCTACCGGGGAGCTGTTTTTT	CAIGDRGRATGELFF
TRBV7-8	15	TRBJ1-5	-	-	TGTGCCAGCAGCTTCTCAGGGTATCGCAATCAGCCCCAGCATTTT	CASSFSGYRNQPQHF
TRBV2	15	TRBJ1-4	-	once	TGTGCCAGCAGTGAAGTTCGGGGGGCGAATGAAAAACTGTTTTTT	CASSEVRGANEKLFF
TRBV5-1	17	TRBJ2-3	TRBD2	-	TGCGCCAGCAGCTTGGGGATAGCGGGAGGGCCGATGGGTACGCAGTATTTT	CASSLGIAGGPMGTQYF
TRBV7-9	16	TRBJ2-3	TRBD2	-	TGTGCCAGCAGCTTAGCGGGAGGGCCGGGCACAGATACGCAGTATTTT	CASSLAGGPGTDTQYF
TRBV10-3	14	TRBJ1-2	-	-	TGTGCCATCCAAAAAAGCAGGGAGGGAGATGGCTACACCTTC	CAIQKSREGDGYTF
TRBV7-8	15	TRBJ1-2	TRBD1	-	TGTGCCAGCAGCTTAGGGGGGACAGGGGCCTATGGCTACACCTTC	CASSLGGTGAYGYTF
TRBV18	13	TRBJ2-7	-	-	TGTGCCAGCTCACAACAGAACTCCTACGAGCAGTACTTC	CASSQQNSYEQYF
TRBV11-2	15	TRBJ2-7	-	-	TGTGCCAGCAGCTTACTAGGGCGGGACTCCTACGAGCAGTACTTC	CASSLLGRDSYEQYF
TRBV6-5	14	TRBJ2-7	TRBD1	-	TGTGCCAGCAGTTTAAGACAGGGGTCCTACGAGCAGTACTTC	CASSLRQGSYEQYF
TRBV9	17	TRBJ2-5	-	-	TGTGCCAGCAGCGTAGTTAGTCCGGATTCGGGCCAAGAGACCCAGTACTTC	CASSVVSPDSGQETQYF